The 26 T cell receptor beta chains presented below share a single source sample, sequenced in a study of blood T cell repertoires in COVID-19. Assay used: immunoSEQ multiplex PCR; TCRdb lists only in-frame clones, some missing. The sample consists of 90,000 to 150,000 clones, roughly 87% of them appearing once. The specimen sequenced was peripheral blood. The receptors were sampled from an elderly man with acute or convalescent COVID-19.

The genes are TRBV29-1 and TRBJ1-1, with 8 bases fitting TRBD1. The CDR3 length is 14 residues. The germline gives CDR1 SQVTM, CDR2 ANQGSEA. The V gene end was trimmed by 3 bases and the J gene end by 0 bases; junction bases not matched to a gene: 3. The CDR3 bases are TGCAGCGTTGACTCAGGGGGCCTGAACACTGAAGCTTTCTTT. Amino acid sequence: CSVDSGGLNTEAFF. Together with reference TRBV29-1 and TRBJ1-1, the CDR3 gives the full variable domain: SAVISQKPSRDICQRGTSLTIQCQVDSQVTMMFWYRQQPGQSLTLIATANQGSEATYESGFVIDKFPISRPNLTFSTLTVSNMSPEDSSIYLCSVDSGGLNTEAFFGQGTRLTVV.

This sequence joins TRBV5-6 and TRBJ1-3; D not resolved. The length of the CDR3 is 15 residues. CDR1 and CDR2 (germline): SGHDT, YYEEEE. Trimming pared 2 bases from V and 2 bases from J, leaving 11 bases between. This chain's CDR3 is CASSLRGIAGNTIYF. CDR3 bases: TGTGCCAGCAGCTTACGGGGAATCGCTGGAAACACCATATATTTT.

The chain recombines TRBV7-2 with TRBJ1-2; possible D gene TRBD1, 5 bases. This CDR3 is built from 15 residues. Between the trimmed V and J ends, which lost 2 bases and 4 bases, there was a span of 14 bases. CDR1 SGHTA and CDR2 FQGNSA come from the germline V gene. CDR3 coding DNA: TGTGCCAGCAGCTTATCACGGGGGACGGGCTATGGCTACACCTTC. Translated, it gives CASSLSRGTGYGYTF.

The rearrangement joins TRBV6-2 or TRBV6-3 to TRBJ1-1, with 8 nucleotides matching TRBD1. This CDR3 has 12 residues. V was pared by 5 bases and J by 11 bases, with 7 bases of the junction left unmatched. Germline V gene lookup returns CDR1 MNHEY and CDR2 SVGEGT. CDR3 in DNA: TGTGCCAGCAGTGACAGGGGCCCATCGGCTTTCTTT. Translated: CASSDRGPSAFF.

The J gene is TRBJ1-2, the V gene TRBV9, with D maybe TRBD1 (5 bases). The germline V and J ends were trimmed by 4 bases and 5 bases, with 18 bases remaining between them. The CDR3 has 15 amino acids. The germline V gene has CDR1 SGDLS and CDR2 YYNGEE. CDR3 DNA: TGTGCCAGCAGCCCCGATGGGGGGAGTAGGTATGGCTACACCTTC. Residues: CASSPDGGSRYGYTF.

The chain uses TRBV7-6 and TRBJ2-1; possibly TRBD2 for D (5 bases). Germline V gene sequence: CDR1 SGHVS, CDR2 FNYEAQ. Trimming cost V 5 bases and J 2 bases, with 13 bases left between them. This CDR3 contains 15 residues. DNA for the CDR3: TGTGCCAGCAGCCCACAGAGGGTCCCCTACAATGAGCAGTTCTTC. Translation: CASSPQRVPYNEQFF.

V is TRBV7-8 and J is TRBJ1-2; 8 nucleotides line up with TRBD1. The CDR3 is 15 residues long. Germline lookup yields CDR1 SGHVS and CDR2 FQNEAQ. J lost 6 bases, V lost 1 base, and 7 bases had no gene match. CDR3 protein: CASSLDRRGPNGYTF. In DNA, the CDR3 is TGTGCCAGCAGCTTAGATCGCAGGGGGCCTAATGGCTACACCTTC.

The chain recombines TRBV7-8 with TRBJ1-2, with TRBD1 matching 11 bases. There are 16 residues in the CDR3. V shed 5 bases and J 6 bases; nucleotides not matched to a gene: 11. The germline gives CDR1 SGHVS, CDR2 FQNEAQ. CDR3 bases: TGTGCCAGCAGCCAAGGACAGGGGGCTCAAGGCCATGGCTACACCTTC. Protein product: CASSQGQGAQGHGYTF.

V usage is TRBV19 and J usage is TRBJ2-7, with 7 positions matching TRBD2. Unmatched junction bases numbered 7, after V lost 5 bases and J lost 0 bases. CDR1 is LNHDA and CDR2 is SQIVND in the germline V gene (reference sequence). The CDR3 is 15 amino acids. The CDR3 DNA sequence: TGTGCCAGTAGTTATCTAGCGGCCAGCTCCTACGAGCAGTACTTC. Encoded protein: CASSYLAASSYEQYF. Filled out from reference TRBV19 and TRBJ2-7, the complete variable domain reads DGGITQSPKYLFRKEGQNVTLSCEQNLNHDAMYWYRQDPGQGLRLIYYSQIVNDFQKGDIAEGYSVSREKKESFPLTVTSAQKNPTAFYLCASSYLAASSYEQYFGPGTRLTVT.

V is TRBV10-3 and J is TRBJ2-7, with D possibly TRBD2 on 6 matching bases. This CDR3 comprises 14 residues. The V end was cut by 4 bases, the J end by 2 bases, with 12 bases between. Germline values: CDR1 ENHRY, CDR2 SYGVKD. In DNA form, the CDR3 reads TGTGCCATCAGTGTAGGGGAGGCTCCCTACGAGCAGTACTTC. As protein: CAISVGEAPYEQYF.

This clone was seen a few times. J is TRBJ1-6 and V is TRBV18; TRBD1 matches 8 bases. The CDR3 length is 14 residues. Per germline, CDR1 KGHSH and CDR2 LQKENI. Losses at the gene ends were 5 bases for V and 8 bases for J; bases not matched to a gene: 5. The CDR3 protein is CASSRQGLDSPLHF. The CDR3 coding sequence is TGTGCCAGCTCAAGACAGGGGTTGGATTCACCCCTCCACTTT.

The genes are TRBV5-1 and TRBJ2-3, with 9 bases matching TRBD1. After removal of 4 bases from V and 2 bases from J, the junction contained 8 bases not matched to a gene. The CDR3 extends over 16 amino acids. Germline V lookup: CDR1 SGHRS, CDR2 YFSETQ. CDR3 bases: TGCGCCAGCAGCATCTCCGGGACAGGGATCACAGATACGCAGTATTTT. Its translation is CASSISGTGITDTQYF.

The rearrangement joins TRBV5-1 to TRBJ1-1, with TRBD1 matching over 8 bases. In germline, CDR1 is SGHRS, CDR2 YFSETQ. Unmatched junction bases numbered 5, after V lost 2 bases and J lost 5 bases. The length of the CDR3 is 14 residues. The CDR3 sequence: CASSFRGPGTEAFF. CDR3 DNA: TGCGCCAGCAGCTTCAGGGGGCCGGGGACTGAAGCTTTCTTT.

The sample holds a few counts of this clone. The chain links TRBV5-1 to TRBJ2-7; possibly TRBD2 for D (7 bases). The V and J ends lost 7 bases and 7 bases respectively, with 15 bases between them. The germline V gene has CDR1 SGHRS and CDR2 YFSETQ. This CDR3 region has 12 residues. The CDR3 loop is CASSSEGGEQYF. The CDR3 DNA reads as TGCGCCAGCTCCTCCGAGGGGGGGGAGCAGTACTTC.

This clone was observed once. Here the CDR3 reads CASSQGLTFSVVSYEQYF. Here the CDR3 DNA reads TGTGCCAGCAGCCAAGGGTTAACCTTTAGCGTCGTTTCCTACGAGCAGTACTTC. The rearrangement joins TRBV3-1 (or the pseudogene TRBV3-2) to TRBJ2-7, with D perhaps matching TRBD2 (5 bases). This CDR3 is 18 amino acids long. Germline-derived CDR1 and CDR2 are LGHDT and YNNKEL (reference sequence). V was cut by 1 base and J by 1 base, with 20 bases left in between.

This clone was recorded once. CDR3 protein: CASSRGGGLSSYEQYF. The CDR3, as DNA: TGTGCCAGCAGCCGAGGAGGGGGCCTGTCCTCCTACGAGCAGTACTTC. The V and J genes are TRBV7-8 and TRBJ2-7, with D perhaps matching TRBD1 (7 bases). Germline CDR1 and CDR2: SGHVS and FQNEAQ. The length of the CDR3 is 16 residues. Trimming stripped 5 bases from V and 0 bases from J, with 17 bases between. The full variable domain, its missing parts supplied by reference TRBV7-8 and TRBJ2-7, is GAGVSQSPRYKVAKRGQDVALRCDPISGHVSLFWYQQALGQGPEFLTYFQNEAQLDKSGLPSDRFFAERPEGSVSTLKIQRTQQEDSAVYLCASSRGGGLSSYEQYFGPGTRLTVT.

The chain employs TRBV18 and TRBJ2-7, with TRBD1 as a possible D gene (5 bases). Trimming cost V 3 bases and J 4 bases, with 13 bases left between them. The CDR3 has 14 residues. Germline CDR1 KGHSH, CDR2 LQKENI. CDR3 protein: CASSPSTAGYEQYF. The CDR3 region has the DNA TGTGCCAGCTCACCGTCGACAGCCGGGTACGAGCAGTACTTC.

The gene calls are TRBV9 and TRBJ2-3, with TRBD2 identical over 7 bases. The CDR3 totals 16 residues. Trimming removed 4 bases from V and 0 bases from J; junction bases left unmatched: 8. Germline CDR1 reads SGDLS; CDR2 reads YYNGEE. CDR3 sequence (DNA): TGTGCCAGCAGCACCAGACTAGCAGCTAGCACAGATACGCAGTATTTT. Translation gives CASSTRLAASTDTQYF.

The rearrangement joins TRBV15 to TRBJ1-5; D ambiguous. V was pared by 3 bases and J by 0 bases, with 3 bases between. CDR1 and CDR2 from the germline V gene are LNHNV and YYDKDF (reference sequence). The CDR3 covers 13 residues. The CDR3 DNA reads TGTGCCACCAGCAGTAATAGCAATCAGCCCCAGCATTTT. Its protein product is CATSSNSNQPQHF.

The chain recombines TRBV9 with TRBJ2-5; 8 nucleotides align to TRBD2. Per germline, CDR1 SGDLS and CDR2 YYNGEE. J gave up 1 base and V 4 bases, and 9 bases lay outside the gene matches. The CDR3 covers 16 residues. The CDR3 is CASSISPSGSQETQYF. The CDR3 region has the DNA TGTGCCAGCAGCATCTCGCCCAGCGGGAGCCAAGAGACCCAGTACTTC.

This clone showed up just once. The chain employs TRBV6-5 and TRBJ1-1, with D perhaps matching TRBD1 (5 bases). Trimming shortened V by 4 bases and J by 2 bases, and 8 bases separated the two germline ends. The length of the CDR3 is 13 residues. CDR1 is MNHEY and CDR2 is SVGAGI in the germline V gene. The DNA for the CDR3 is TGTGCCAGCAGTTGGACAACCAACACTGAAGCTTTCTTT. Its protein is CASSWTTNTEAFF.

The chain employs TRBV5-1 and TRBJ1-6, with D tentatively TRBD1 (5 bases). The germline CDR1 and CDR2 sequences are SGHRS and YFSETQ. Trimming took off 0 bases at V and 7 bases at J, with 11 bases between the two ends. The CDR3 is 15 amino acids. The CDR3 nucleotides are TGCGCCAGCAGCTTGGAAGGGGTCGGGAATTCACCCCTCCACTTT. This translates into CASSLEGVGNSPLHF. The entire variable domain, with the rest obtained from reference TRBV5-1 and TRBJ1-6, is as follows: KAGVTQTPRYLIKTRGQQVTLSCSPISGHRSVSWYQQTPGQGLQFLFEYFSETQRNKGNFPGRFSGRQFSNSRSEMNVSTLELGDSALYLCASSLEGVGNSPLHFGNGTRLTVT.

This chain links TRBV7-9 with TRBJ2-7; TRBD2 matches at 12 bases. The V segment lost 5 bases and the J segment 5 bases; nucleotides outside the gene matches: 16. Per the germline V gene, CDR1 is SEHNR and CDR2 is FQNEAQ (reference sequence). The CDR3 spans 18 residues. The CDR3 bases are TGTGCCAGCAGCCCGCCGACTAGCGGGGGAGAAGTTTTGGACGAGCAGTACTTC. Its protein product is CASSPPTSGGEVLDEQYF.

The sample holds one count of this clone. This chain joins TRBV6-5 and TRBJ1-2; a weak D match, TRBD1 (6 bases). CDR3 length equals 15 residues. CDR1 and CDR2 (germline): MNHEY, SVGAGI. V was pared by 4 bases and J by 4 bases, with 16 bases between. CDR3 in DNA: TGTGCCAGCAGTTTATCGGGACAAACTTTCTATGGCTACACCTTC. Translating it yields CASSLSGQTFYGYTF.

As DNA, the CDR3 is TGCGCCAGCAGCTTGTTTCTCGGTGTGGGGCAGAAGACTGAAGCTTTCTTT. Amino acids: CASSLFLGVGQKTEAFF. The V gene is TRBV5-1, the J gene TRBJ1-1; D perhaps matches TRBD1 (5 bases). Germline-derived CDR1 and CDR2 are SGHRS and YFSETQ. The ends were cut back, 1 base at V and 5 bases at J, with 21 bases in the middle. The CDR3 is made up of 17 amino acids.

In DNA form, the CDR3 reads TGTGCCAGCAGCGTAGCTGGCGGCAGGGGGCTGTCTGGAAACACCATATATTTT. This encodes CASSVAGGRGLSGNTIYF. The chain combines TRBV9 with TRBJ1-3, with 8 nucleotides matching TRBD1. Germline trimming cut 0 bases from V and 1 base from J; bases unmatched to any gene: 9. The V gene's germline CDR1 is SGDLS and CDR2 YYNGEE. The CDR3 runs to 18 residues.